This T cell receptor (beta chain) was profiled in a study of cytomegalovirus exposure and HLA in healthy donors. Per germline, CDR1 SGHNT and CDR2 YYREEE (reference sequence). CDR3 length: 17 amino acids. V gave up 0 bases and J gave up 5 bases; unmatched junction bases: 13. A multiplex PCR was run with 60 Vbeta primers and 13 Jbeta primers. The data were produced by immunoSEQ multiplex PCR, yet TCRdb's version contains in-frame clones alone and is incomplete. The sample contains 150,000 to 250,000 clones, over 75% of which appear only once. The sequence was collected from a boy aged 2 to 10 in good health and CMV-seronegative. The J gene is TRBJ2-5, the V gene TRBV5-4; 7 bases line up with TRBD2. Sequenced material: PBMCs. Here the CDR3 DNA reads TGTGCCAGCAGCTTGGAAGACTTGCGGGGGTCTTCGGAGACCCAGTACTTC. Residues: CASSLEDLRGSSETQYF.